This entry describes one T cell receptor (beta chain). Repertoires were generated with immunoSEQ multiplex PCR, while TCRdb's copy carries only in-frame clones and drops some. This table holds about 70,000 clones, approximately 92% found once. The source of the sample is a study of T cell changes during pregnancy in multiple sclerosis. V lost 2 bases to trimming and J lost 4 bases, with 8 bases between them. This CDR3 has 13 residues. From germline, CDR1 is SNHLY and CDR2 FYNNEI. The chain carries TRBV2 and TRBJ1-2; TRBD1 might be the D (5 bases). The TCR was taken from a female donor with multiple sclerosis, enrolled in a pregnancy study. Material: peripheral blood, obtained in the first trimester of pregnancy. Here the CDR3 DNA reads TGTGCCAGCAGTGAACGGGGGGGCTATGGCTACACCTTC. Residues: CASSERGGYGYTF.